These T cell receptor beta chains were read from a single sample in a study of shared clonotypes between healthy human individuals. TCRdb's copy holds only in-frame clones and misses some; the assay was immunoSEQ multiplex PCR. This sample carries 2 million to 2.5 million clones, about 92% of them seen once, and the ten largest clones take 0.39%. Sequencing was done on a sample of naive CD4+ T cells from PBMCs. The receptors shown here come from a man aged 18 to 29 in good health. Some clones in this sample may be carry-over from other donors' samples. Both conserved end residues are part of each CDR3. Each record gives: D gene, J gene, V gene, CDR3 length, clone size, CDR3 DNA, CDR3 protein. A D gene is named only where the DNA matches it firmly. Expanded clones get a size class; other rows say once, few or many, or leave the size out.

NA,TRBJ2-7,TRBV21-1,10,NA,TGTGCCAGCATGTCCGCTAGCGGAACCTTC,CASMSASGTF
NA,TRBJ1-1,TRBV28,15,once,TGTGCCAGCAGTCTCCCGGGACTCCCGAACACTGAAGCTTTCTTT,CASSLPGLPNTEAFF
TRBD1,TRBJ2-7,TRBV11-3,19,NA,TGTGCCAGCAGCTTATGTATCACTTGTCGACAGGGTACAAAGGACGAGCAGTACTTC,CASSLCITCRQGTKDEQYF
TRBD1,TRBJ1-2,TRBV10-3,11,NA,TGTGCCATCACAGGGGGAGATGGCTACACCTTC,CAITGGDGYTF
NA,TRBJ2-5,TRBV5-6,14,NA,TGTGCCAGCAGCTTCCCCGGAATTCAAGAGACCCAGTACTTC,CASSFPGIQETQYF
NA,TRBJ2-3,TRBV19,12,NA,TGTGCCAGTAGTCCCAGGACTCCTACGCAGTATTTT,CASSPRTPTQYF
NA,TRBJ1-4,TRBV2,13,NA,TGTGCCAGCAGTGAAGAGGTTAATGAAAAACTGTTTTTT,CASSEEVNEKLFF
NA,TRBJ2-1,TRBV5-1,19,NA,TGCGCCAGCAGCTTGGCCCCCGACAGCTTCACACGACACTACAATGAGCAGTTCTTC,CASSLAPDSFTRHYNEQFF
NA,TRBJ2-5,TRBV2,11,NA,TGTGCCAGCTCGGCGGGAGAGACCCAGTACTTC,CASSAGETQYF
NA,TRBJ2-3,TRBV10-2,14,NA,TGCGCCAGCAGTGTGAGAAGTCCCACAGATACGCAGTATTTT,CASSVRSPTDTQYF
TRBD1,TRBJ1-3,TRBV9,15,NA,TGTGCCAGCAGCGCCCAGACAGGGATCGGAAACACCATATATTTT,CASSAQTGIGNTIYF
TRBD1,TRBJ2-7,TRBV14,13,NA,TGTGCCAGCAGCCGCGGGACAGGGGGCGAGCAGTACTTC,CASSRGTGGEQYF
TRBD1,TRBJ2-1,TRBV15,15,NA,TGTGCCACCAGCAGAGGACAGGGGAGAGGCAATGAGCAGTTCTTC,CATSRGQGRGNEQFF
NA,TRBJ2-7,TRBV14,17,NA,TGTGCCAGCAGCCCCGTCTCCGGGCGGAATTACTCCTACGAGCAGTACTTC,CASSPVSGRNYSYEQYF
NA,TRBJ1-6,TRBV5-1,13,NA,TGCGCCAGCAGCTTGGCCAGTAATTCACCCCTCCACTTT,CASSLASNSPLHF
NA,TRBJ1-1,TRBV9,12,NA,TGTACCAGCAGGGAGGTAAACACTGAAGCTTTCTTT,CTSREVNTEAFF
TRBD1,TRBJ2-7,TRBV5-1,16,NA,TGCGCCAGCAGCCCCCTGACGACAGGGGCAGACTACGAGCAGTACTTC,CASSPLTTGADYEQYF
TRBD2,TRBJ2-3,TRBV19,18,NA,TGTGCCAGTAGTATAAGAACTAGCGGGAGGGCCTCCACAGATACGCAGTATTTT,CASSIRTSGRASTDTQYF
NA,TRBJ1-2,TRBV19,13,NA,TGTGCCAGTAGTATTGGTCAAGGGAATGGCTACACCTTC,CASSIGQGNGYTF
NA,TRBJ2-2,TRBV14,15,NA,TGTGCCAGCAGCCAATTTACTGGCAACACCGGGGAGCTGTTTTTT,CASSQFTGNTGELFF
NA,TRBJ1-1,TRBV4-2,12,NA,TGTGCCAGCAGCCAAGATAGGCCTGAAGCTTTCTTT,CASSQDRPEAFF
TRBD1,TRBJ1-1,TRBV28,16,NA,TGTGCCAGCAGTTGGCCCCGGGACAGGATGAACACTGAAGCTTTCTTT,CASSWPRDRMNTEAFF
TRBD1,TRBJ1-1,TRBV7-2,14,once,TGTGCCAGCAGTCCGAGCAGGGGGTCCACTGAAGCTTTCTTT,CASSPSRGSTEAFF
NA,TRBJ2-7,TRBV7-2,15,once,TGTGCCAGCAGCTCCTCCCGCGGCGGGGACTACGAGCAGTACTTC,CASSSSRGGDYEQYF
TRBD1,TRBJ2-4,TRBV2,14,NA,TGTGCCAGCAGACCGACAGGGATGACAAACATTCAGTACTTC,CASRPTGMTNIQYF
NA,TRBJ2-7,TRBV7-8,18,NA,TGTGCCAGCAGCTTCCCTCGGGTAAGCCGGACCCCCGACTACGAGCAGTACTTC,CASSFPRVSRTPDYEQYF
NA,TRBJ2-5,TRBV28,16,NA,TGTGCCAGCAGTTCTCTCGGGGCCACACTGCCAGAGACCCAGTACTTC,CASSSLGATLPETQYF
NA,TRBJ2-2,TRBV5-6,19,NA,TGTGCCAGCAGCTTGTACGTTGCTGGGACACCCCTCGGAATCGGGGAGCTGTTTTTT,CASSLYVAGTPLGIGELFF
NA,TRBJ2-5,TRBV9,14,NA,TGTGCCAGCAGCGTAGATGAAGGTCTGAAGACCCAGTACTTC,CASSVDEGLKTQYF
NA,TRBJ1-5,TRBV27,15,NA,TGTGCCAGCAGTCCCGGACAGTATAGCAATCAGCCCCAGCATTTT,CASSPGQYSNQPQHF
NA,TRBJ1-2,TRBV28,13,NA,TGTGCCAGCAGTCCGTACAGCTACTATGGCTACACCTTC,CASSPYSYYGYTF
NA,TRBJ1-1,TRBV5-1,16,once,TGCGCCAGCAGCTTCGGACTCGGGCAGGGAGGGACTGAAGCTTTCTTT,CASSFGLGQGGTEAFF
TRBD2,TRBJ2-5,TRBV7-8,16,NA,TGTGCCAGCACCCCGAGTGGTGGCGGGAGGGGAGAGACCCAGTACTTC,CASTPSGGGRGETQYF
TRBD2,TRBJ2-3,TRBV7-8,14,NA,TGTGCCAGCAGCTCGGGAGGATACTCAGATACGCAGTATTTT,CASSSGGYSDTQYF
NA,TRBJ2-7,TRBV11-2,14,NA,TGTGCCAGCAGCTTATTAGGACCCGTCTACGAGCAGTACTTC,CASSLLGPVYEQYF
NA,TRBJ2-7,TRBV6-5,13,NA,TGTGCCAGCAGACCCAGGACGGTGGGGGAGCAGTACTTC,CASRPRTVGEQYF
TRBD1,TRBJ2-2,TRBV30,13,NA,TGTGCCTGGCAGACAGGGAGCACCGGGGAGCTGTTTTTT,CAWQTGSTGELFF
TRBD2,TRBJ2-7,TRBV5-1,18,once,TGCGCCAGCAGCTTGACCCTAGCGGGAGTGGGCGTGTCCTACGAGCAGTACTTC,CASSLTLAGVGVSYEQYF
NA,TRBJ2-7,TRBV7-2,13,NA,TGTGCCAGCAGCGCCCGGGGACCATACGAGCAGTACTTC,CASSARGPYEQYF
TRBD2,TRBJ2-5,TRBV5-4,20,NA,TGTGCCAGCAGATTGGGAGTGACTAGCGGGAGTTTCGGTTATCAAGAGACCCAGTACTTC,CASRLGVTSGSFGYQETQYF
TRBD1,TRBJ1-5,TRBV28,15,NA,TGTGCCAGCAGTTCCGGGACAGGCAGAGTTCAGCCCCAGCATTTT,CASSSGTGRVQPQHF